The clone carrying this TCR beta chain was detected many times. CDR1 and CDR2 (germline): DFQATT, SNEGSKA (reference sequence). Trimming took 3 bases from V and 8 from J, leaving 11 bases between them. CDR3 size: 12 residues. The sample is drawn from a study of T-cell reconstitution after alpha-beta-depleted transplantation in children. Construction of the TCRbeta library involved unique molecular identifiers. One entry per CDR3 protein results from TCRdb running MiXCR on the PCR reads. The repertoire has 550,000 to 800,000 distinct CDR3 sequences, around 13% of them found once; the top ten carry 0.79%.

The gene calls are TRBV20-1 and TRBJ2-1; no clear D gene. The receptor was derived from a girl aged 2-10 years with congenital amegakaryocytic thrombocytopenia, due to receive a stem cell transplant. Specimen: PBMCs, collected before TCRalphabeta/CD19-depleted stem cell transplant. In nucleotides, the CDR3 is TGCAGTGCTAGTCTCTGGTACGATGAGCAGTTCTTC. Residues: CSASLWYDEQFF.